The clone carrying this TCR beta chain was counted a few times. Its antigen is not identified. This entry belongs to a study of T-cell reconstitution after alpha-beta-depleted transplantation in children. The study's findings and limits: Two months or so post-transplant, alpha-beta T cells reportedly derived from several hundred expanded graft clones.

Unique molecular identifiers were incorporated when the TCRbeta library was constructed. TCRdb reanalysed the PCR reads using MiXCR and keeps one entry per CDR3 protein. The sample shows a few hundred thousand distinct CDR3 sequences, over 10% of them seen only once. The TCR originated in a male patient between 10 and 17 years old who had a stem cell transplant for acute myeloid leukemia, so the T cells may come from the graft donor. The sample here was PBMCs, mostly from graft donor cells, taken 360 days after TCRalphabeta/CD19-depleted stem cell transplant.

The CDR3 spells CASSFAGRGMTNEKLFF. The CDR3 nucleotides read TGTGCCAGCAGTTTTGCTGGTCGAGGCATGACTAATGAAAAACTGTTTTTT. This chain uses TRBV12-3 or TRBV12-4 with TRBJ1-4; no definite D call. The V end lost 3 bases, the J end lost 2 bases, and 16 bases lay between the germline ends. CDR3 length equals 17 residues.